The T cell receptor beta chain under discussion was sequenced for a study of Ad26.COV2.S vaccination and SARS-CoV-2 variants. The wider study: Intramuscularly, Ad26.COV2.S was given either once or twice, 56 days apart.

Trimming shortened V by 6 bases and J by 8 bases, and 13 bases separated the two germline ends. Germline V lookup: CDR1 DFQATT, CDR2 SNEGSKA (reference sequence). This CDR3 comprises 11 residues. General observations from the study: Vaccinees showed greater spike-specific TCR breadth than placebo recipients. Vaccine and placebo recipients had comparable breadth of non-spike TCRs.

Generated by immunoSEQ multiplex PCR, the TCRdb table keeps only in-frame clones and is missing some. The sample contains about 370,000 clones, 80% to 90% of which appear only once. Comment on this clone: Its cognate antigen is unknown.

Sample treatment: over 15 received Ad26.COV2.S at low or high dose, single or two shots; 5 received placebo; per-sample allocation not given. All samples were drawn on day 63, counting from the first vaccine or placebo injection. The specimen comprised peripheral blood, sampled in a trial of Ad26.COV2.S vaccine versus placebo. V is TRBV20-1 and J is TRBJ1-1, with a tentative D call TRBD1 (5 bases). The source is a person between 18 and 60 years old who received the Ad26.COV2.S COVID-19 vaccine or a placebo. The CDR3 spells CSAPGRTEAFF. The DNA for the CDR3 is TGCAGTGCCCCGGGACGGACCGAAGCTTTCTTT.